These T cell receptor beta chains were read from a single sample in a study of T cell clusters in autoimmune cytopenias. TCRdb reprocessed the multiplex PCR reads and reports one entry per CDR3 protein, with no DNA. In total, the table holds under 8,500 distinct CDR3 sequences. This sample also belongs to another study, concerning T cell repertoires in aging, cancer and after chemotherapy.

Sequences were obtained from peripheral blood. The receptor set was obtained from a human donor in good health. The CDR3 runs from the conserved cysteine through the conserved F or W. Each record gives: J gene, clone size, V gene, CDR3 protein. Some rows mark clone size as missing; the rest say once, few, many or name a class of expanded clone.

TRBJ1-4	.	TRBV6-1	CASSSRDRGWDEKLFF
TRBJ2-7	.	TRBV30	CAWSGRAFYEQYF
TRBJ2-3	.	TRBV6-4	CASSDGEGEADTQYF
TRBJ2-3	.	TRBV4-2	CASSQVAGGTDTQYF
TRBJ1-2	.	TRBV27	CASSFFAGSYGYTF
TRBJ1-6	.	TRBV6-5	CAISTQSSYNSPLHF
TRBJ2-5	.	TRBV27	CASSLGVGTQYF
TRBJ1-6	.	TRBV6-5	CASSYTAPFGRGNYNSPLHF
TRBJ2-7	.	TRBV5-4	CASSGGGASSEQYF
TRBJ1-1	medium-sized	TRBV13	CASSSDDSPEAFF
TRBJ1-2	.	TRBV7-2	CASSRDTHGYTF
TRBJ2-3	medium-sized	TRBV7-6	CASSPRDREGTDTQYF
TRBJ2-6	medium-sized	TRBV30	CACSLGGANVLTF
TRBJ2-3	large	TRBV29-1	CSVAGTFADTQYF
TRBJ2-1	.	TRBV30	CAWSVTLAGKTSSYNEQFF
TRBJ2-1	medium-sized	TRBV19	CASSISLAAAYNEQFF
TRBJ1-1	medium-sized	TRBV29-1	CSVKPEGHTEAFF
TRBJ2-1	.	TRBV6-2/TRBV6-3	CASRGAGPPEQFF
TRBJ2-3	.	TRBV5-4	CASSTRDTQYF
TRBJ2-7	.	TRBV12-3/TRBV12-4	CASSPDHSTGEQYF
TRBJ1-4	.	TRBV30	CAWRRGETNEKLFF
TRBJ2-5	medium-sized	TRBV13	CASRISGRSGTQYF
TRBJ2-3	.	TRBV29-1	CSVGGLAELASTDTQYF
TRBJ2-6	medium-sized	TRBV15	CATSSEGSGGANVLTF
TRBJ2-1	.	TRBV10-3	CAIRASEPRPSNEQFF
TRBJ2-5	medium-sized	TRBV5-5	CASTTRGGSETQYF
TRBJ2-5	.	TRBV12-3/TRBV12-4	CASTRVFGETQYF
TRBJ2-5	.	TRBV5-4	CASSLWGAQETQYF
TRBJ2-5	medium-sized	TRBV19	CASSIGQPLQETQYF
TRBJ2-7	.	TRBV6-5	CASSGGGVPEQYF
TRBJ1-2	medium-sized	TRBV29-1	CSVARRGAGGYTF
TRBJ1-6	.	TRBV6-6	CATGETGATYNSPLHF
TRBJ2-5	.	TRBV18	CASSPGHWETQYF
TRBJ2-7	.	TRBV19	CASSMARDIYEQYF
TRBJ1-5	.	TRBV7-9	CASSADGNQPQHF
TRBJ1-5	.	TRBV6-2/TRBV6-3	CASSQSTGHQPQHF
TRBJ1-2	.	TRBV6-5	CASSLTGQGGYTF
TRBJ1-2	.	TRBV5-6	CASSLKELGAGYGYTF
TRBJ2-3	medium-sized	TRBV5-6	CASSFLGLGNTDTQYF
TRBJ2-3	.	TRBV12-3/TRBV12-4	CASSLVRDTSTDTQYF
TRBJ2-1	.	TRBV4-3	CASSQDWGTSGSSYNEQFF
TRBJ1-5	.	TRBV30	CAWRTGASNQPQHF
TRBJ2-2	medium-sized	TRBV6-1	CASSEVWALPGELFF
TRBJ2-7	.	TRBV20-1	CSAISRYEQYF
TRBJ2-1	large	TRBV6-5	CASSYSNRNEQFF
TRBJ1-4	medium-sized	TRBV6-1	CASSGSGGNEKLFF
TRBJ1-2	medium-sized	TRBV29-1	CSVAMGQGNGYTF
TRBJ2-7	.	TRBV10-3	CAISVGSGSAMRNYEQYF
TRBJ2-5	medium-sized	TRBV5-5	CASRPDRVRETQYF